In its sample, the clone carrying this T cell receptor beta chain was seen once. Its cognate antigen is unknown. Adult Caucasians living in Nashville, Tennessee made up all of the donors. This sample was taken from a study of shared clonotypes between healthy human individuals. Findings of the study overall: The low donor count limited represented genetic and exposure-history diversity.

Some 27,000 T cell genomes, or approximately 200 ng DNA, went into the sorted-subset replicate PCRs. Measured with immunoSEQ multiplex PCR; TCRdb has only the in-frame clones, and not every one. The table lists 1,500,000 or so clones, 98% to 99% of them singletons. Losses at the gene ends were 6 bases for V and 5 bases for J; bases not matched to a gene: 5. This CDR3 contains 13 residues. Germline V CDR1 and CDR2: MRHNA, SNTAGT. This chain links TRBV6-4 with TRBJ1-1, with 8 bases identical to TRBD1. The sequence derives from a young man in good health. What was sequenced was naive CD4+ T cells sorted from blood. Subset in this sample: CD45RA+ positively selected. CDR3 nucleotides: TGTGCCAGCAGCGCTACAGGGGGGACTGAAGCTTTCTTT. This encodes CASSATGGTEAFF.